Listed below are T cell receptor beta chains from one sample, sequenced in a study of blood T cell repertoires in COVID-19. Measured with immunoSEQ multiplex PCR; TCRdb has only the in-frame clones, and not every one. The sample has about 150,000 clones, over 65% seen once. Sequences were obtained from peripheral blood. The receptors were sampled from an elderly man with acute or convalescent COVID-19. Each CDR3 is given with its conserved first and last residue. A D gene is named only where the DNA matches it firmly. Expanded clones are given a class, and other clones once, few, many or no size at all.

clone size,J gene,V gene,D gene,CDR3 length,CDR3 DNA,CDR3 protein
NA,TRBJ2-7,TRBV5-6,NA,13,TGTGCCAGCAGCGCCAGGGGACGGTACGAGCAGTACTTC,CASSARGRYEQYF
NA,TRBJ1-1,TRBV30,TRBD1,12,TGTGCCTGGAGTGGACAGGGCACTGAAGCTTTCTTT,CAWSGQGTEAFF
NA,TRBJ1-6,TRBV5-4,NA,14,TGTGCCAGCAGCGTCGACAGTGGTAATTCACCCCTCCACTTT,CASSVDSGNSPLHF
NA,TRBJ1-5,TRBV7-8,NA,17,TGTGCCAGCAGCTTACGAGTGTCGCCCAGCGACAATCAGCCCCAGCATTTT,CASSLRVSPSDNQPQHF
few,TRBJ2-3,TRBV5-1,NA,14,TGCGCCAGCAGCCAGACGCGGGGCCTAGATACGCAGTATTTT,CASSQTRGLDTQYF
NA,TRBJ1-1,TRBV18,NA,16,TGTGCCAGCTCACTTCAAACAGGTAGCATGAACACTGAAGCTTTCTTT,CASSLQTGSMNTEAFF
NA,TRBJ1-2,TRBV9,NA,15,TGTGCCAGCAGCGTAGCCCAATCCACTTGGGCTGGCTACACCTTC,CASSVAQSTWAGYTF
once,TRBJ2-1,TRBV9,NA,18,TGTGCCAGCAGCGTAAGTTCTGTCGGACTAATACGACCCAATGAGCAGTTCTTC,CASSVSSVGLIRPNEQFF
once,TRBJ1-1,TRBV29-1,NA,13,TGCAGCGTTGAATACGGGGGAAACACTGAAGCTTTCTTT,CSVEYGGNTEAFF
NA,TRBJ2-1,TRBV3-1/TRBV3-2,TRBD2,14,TGTGCCAGCATCGCGGGGGGAGGGGACAATGAGCAGTTCTTC,CASIAGGGDNEQFF
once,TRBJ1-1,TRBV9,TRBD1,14,TGTGCCAGCAGCCTCGACAGGGGGGGAACTGAAGCTTTCTTT,CASSLDRGGTEAFF
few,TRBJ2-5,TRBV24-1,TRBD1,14,TGTGCCACCAGTCCCGGGACAGCCCAAGAGACCCAGTACTTC,CATSPGTAQETQYF
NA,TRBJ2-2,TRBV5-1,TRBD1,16,TGCGCCAGCAGCTTGGGACAGGGTATCGACACCGGGGAGCTGTTTTTT,CASSLGQGIDTGELFF
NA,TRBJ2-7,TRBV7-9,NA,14,TGTGCCAGCGACTTATTCGATGGAGGTGCCGAGCAGTACTTC,CASDLFDGGAEQYF
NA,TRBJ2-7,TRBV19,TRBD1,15,TGTGCCAGTAGTAGGTCTAGACAGGGGGCCGACGAGCAGTACTTC,CASSRSRQGADEQYF
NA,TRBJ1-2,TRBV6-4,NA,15,TGTGCCAGCAGTGACAATCCCGAGGCGAGCTATGGCTACACCTTC,CASSDNPEASYGYTF
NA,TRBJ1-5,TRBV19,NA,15,TGTGCCAGTAGATGGGGGGGCAGGGGAGATCAGCCCCAGCATTTT,CASRWGGRGDQPQHF
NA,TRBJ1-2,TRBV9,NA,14,TGTGCCAGCAGCGTAGAAGAGGTTCGTAGGGGCTACACCTTC,CASSVEEVRRGYTF
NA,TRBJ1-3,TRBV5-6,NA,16,TGTGCCAGCAGCCCGACAGGTCCCAGCTCTGGAAACACCATATATTTT,CASSPTGPSSGNTIYF